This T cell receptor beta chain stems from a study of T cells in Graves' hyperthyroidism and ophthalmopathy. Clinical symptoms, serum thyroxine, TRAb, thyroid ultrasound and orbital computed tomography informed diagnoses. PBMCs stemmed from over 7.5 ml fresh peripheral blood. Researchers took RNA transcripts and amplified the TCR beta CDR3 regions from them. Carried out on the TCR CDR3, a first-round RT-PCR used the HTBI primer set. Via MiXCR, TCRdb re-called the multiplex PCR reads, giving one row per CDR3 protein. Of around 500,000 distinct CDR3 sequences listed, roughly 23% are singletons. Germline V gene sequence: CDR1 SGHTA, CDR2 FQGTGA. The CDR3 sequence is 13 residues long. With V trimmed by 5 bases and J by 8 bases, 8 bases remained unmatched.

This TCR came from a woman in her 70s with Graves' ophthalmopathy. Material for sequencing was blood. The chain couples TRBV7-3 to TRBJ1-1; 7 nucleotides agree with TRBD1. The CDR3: CASSLGTASEAFF. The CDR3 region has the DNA TGTGCCAGCAGCCTCGGGACAGCGTCAGAAGCTTTCTTT.